This TCR beta chain is drawn from a study of beta chain features in type 1 diabetes. The study's findings and limits: The VDJ junctions of type 1 diabetes patients carried fewer insertions and more deletions.

CDR1 and CDR2 (germline): MDHEN, SYDVKM. The CDR3 totals 17 residues. J gave up 1 base and V 5 bases, and 12 bases lay outside the gene matches. About this clone itself: The target antigen is unknown.

Isolated RNA was reverse transcribed in full, so expressed TCRB transcripts were sequenced. Regulatory, naive and central memory T cell samples averaged approximately 3.9 million reads. Clones were sequenced by immunoSEQ multiplex PCR, and TCRdb holds only the in-frame ones, with some missing. The profile shows 850,000 to 900,000 clones, roughly a sixth of them singletons. This receptor was identified in a woman aged 18-29 years in good health. The sequenced sample was naive CD4+ T cells from blood. This chain joins TRBV28 and TRBJ2-3; 7 positions agree with TRBD2. CDR3 DNA: TGTGCCAGCAGTGATCACACCGGGGGGTTGGGCACAGATACGCAGTATTTT. It translates to CASSDHTGGLGTDTQYF.